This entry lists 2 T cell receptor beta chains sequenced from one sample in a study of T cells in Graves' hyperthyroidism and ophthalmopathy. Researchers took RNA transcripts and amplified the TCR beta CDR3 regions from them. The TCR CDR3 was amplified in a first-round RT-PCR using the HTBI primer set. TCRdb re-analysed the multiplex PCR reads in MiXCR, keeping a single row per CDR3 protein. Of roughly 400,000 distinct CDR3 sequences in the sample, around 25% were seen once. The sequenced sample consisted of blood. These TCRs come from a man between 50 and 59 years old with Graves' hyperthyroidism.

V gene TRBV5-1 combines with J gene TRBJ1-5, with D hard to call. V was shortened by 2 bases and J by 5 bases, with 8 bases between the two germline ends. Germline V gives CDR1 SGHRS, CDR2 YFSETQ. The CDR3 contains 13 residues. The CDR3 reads CASSLQIDQPQHF. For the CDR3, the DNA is TGCGCCAGCAGCTTACAGATAGATCAGCCCCAGCATTTT.

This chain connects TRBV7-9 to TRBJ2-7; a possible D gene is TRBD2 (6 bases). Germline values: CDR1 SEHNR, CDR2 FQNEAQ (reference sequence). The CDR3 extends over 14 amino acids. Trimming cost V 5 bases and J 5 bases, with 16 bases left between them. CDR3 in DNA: TGTGCCAGCAGCCAAGCCCGGTGGGGGGACGAGCAGTACTTC. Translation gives CASSQARWGDEQYF.